This record concerns one TCR beta chain sequence. Its antigen remains unknown. PCR involved 60 Vbeta and 13 Jbeta primers. Sequencing used immunoSEQ multiplex PCR; TCRdb keeps in-frame clones, though not all of them. This sample lists almost 45,000 clones; its ten largest clones have roughly 8%. This sample is part of a study of cytomegalovirus exposure and HLA in healthy donors. Study information: Earlier work reported roughly 120 million unique TCR beta sequences from approximately 180 million T cells.

Study results and limitations: Excluded were some V segments that proved indistinguishable, including TRBV6-2 and TRBV6-3.

Germline V gene data show CDR1 as SGHAT and CDR2 as FQNNGV. The CDR3 extends over 14 amino acids. Trimming took 8 bases from V and 0 from J, leaving 14 bases between them. Source material: PBMCs. The genes are TRBV11-2 and TRBJ2-7; D is unresolved. This receptor was obtained from a male donor in good health and CMV-seronegative. This CDR3 is CASRPATSSYEQYF. In nucleotides, the CDR3 is TGTGCCAGCCGCCCCGCGACATCCTCCTACGAGCAGTACTTC.